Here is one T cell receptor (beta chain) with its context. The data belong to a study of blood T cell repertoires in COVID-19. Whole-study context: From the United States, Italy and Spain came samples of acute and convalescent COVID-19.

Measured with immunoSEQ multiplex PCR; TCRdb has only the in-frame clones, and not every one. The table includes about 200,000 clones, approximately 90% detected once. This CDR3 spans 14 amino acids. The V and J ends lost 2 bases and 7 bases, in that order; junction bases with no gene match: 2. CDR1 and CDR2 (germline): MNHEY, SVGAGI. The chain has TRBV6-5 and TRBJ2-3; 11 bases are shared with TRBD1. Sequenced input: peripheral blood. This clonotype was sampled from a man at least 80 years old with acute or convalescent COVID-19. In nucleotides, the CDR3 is TGTGCCAGCAGTTACGGGACAGGGGGGAATACGCAGTATTTT. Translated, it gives CASSYGTGGNTQYF.